These 24 T cell receptor beta chains were sequenced from one sample in a study of shared clonotypes between healthy human individuals. Sequenced by immunoSEQ multiplex PCR; TCRdb stores in-frame clones only, minus some. The sample carries over a million clones, roughly 70% recorded once. Sequencing input: memory CD4+ T cells sorted from blood. Subset here: CD45RA-negative fraction. The receptor set was obtained from a man between 18 and 29 years old in good health.

The chain joins TRBV6-1 to TRBJ1-2; the D gene is possibly TRBD1 (5 bases). The germline V gene encodes CDR1 MNHNS and CDR2 SASEGT. Trimming took 2 bases from V and 5 from J, leaving 21 bases between them. The CDR3 contains 17 residues. CDR3 sequence reads: CASSETGTQKGTYGYTF. As DNA, the CDR3 is TGTGCCAGCAGTGAAACCGGGACTCAAAAAGGGACGTATGGCTACACCTTC.

This clone was recorded many times. The chain recombines TRBV7-9 with TRBJ2-1; 7 bases fit TRBD2. V lost 9 bases to trimming and J lost 1 base; unmatched junction nucleotides: 3. Germline V gene data show CDR1 as SEHNR and CDR2 as FQNEAQ (reference sequence). The CDR3 is 13 residues long. The CDR3 reads CASIGRSYNEQFF. CDR3 sequence (DNA): TGTGCCAGTATCGGGAGGTCCTACAATGAGCAGTTCTTC.

J is TRBJ2-5 and V is TRBV7-6, with D perhaps matching TRBD1 (5 bases). The CDR3 contains 15 residues. Germline V gene sequence: CDR1 SGHVS, CDR2 FNYEAQ. Trimming removed 5 bases from V and 3 bases from J, with 16 bases in between. The CDR3 nucleotides read TGTGCCAGCAGCCAAGTTGACAGATTCAAAGAGACCCAGTACTTC. Amino acids: CASSQVDRFKETQYF.

The rearrangement uses TRBV2 and TRBJ2-7; tentatively, D is TRBD1 (5 bases). V shed 5 bases and J shed 5 bases, with 10 bases lying between them. The CDR3 is 12 residues long. CDR1 is SNHLY, CDR2 FYNNEI, per germline. CDR3 sequence (DNA): TGTGCCAGCAGTCTAACAGGTAACGAGCAGTACTTC. It is translated as CASSLTGNEQYF.

The chain recombines TRBV19 with TRBJ2-1; weak D call: TRBD2 (6 bases). The V end was cut by 6 bases, the J end by 1 base, with 10 bases between. Per the germline V gene, CDR1 is LNHDA and CDR2 is SQIVND (reference sequence). This CDR3 spans 14 amino acids. In DNA form, the CDR3 reads TGTGCCAGTAGGGGGGGTAATTCCTACAATGAGCAGTTCTTC. This gives the protein CASRGGNSYNEQFF.

Comments on this clone: At one end the junction does not follow the germline gene, possibly because of a read error. The V call is TRBV5-6, the J call TRBJ1-5, with TRBD1 matching 7 bases. The CDR3 length is 15 residues. Germline-derived CDR1 and CDR2 are SGHDT and YYEEEE. The CDR3 DNA follows: TGTGCCGGCAGCAACAGGGGCGGGAAGAATCAGCCCCAGCATTTT. This codes for CAGSNRGGKNQPQHF.

This clone has a single count. The V call is TRBV18, the J call TRBJ1-1; 7 bases are a match to TRBD1. This CDR3 comprises 15 residues. V dropped 2 bases and J dropped 0; count of bases not matched to a gene: 3. CDR1 and CDR2 (germline): KGHSH, LQKENI. The CDR3 here is CASSPNRGMNTEAFF. CDR3 DNA sequence: TGTGCCAGCTCACCAAACAGGGGCATGAACACTGAAGCTTTCTTT.

The rearrangement uses TRBV10-3 and TRBJ1-4; D ambiguous. This CDR3 spans 12 amino acids. The V end was cut by 0 bases, the J end by 8 bases, with 4 bases between. The germline V gene encodes CDR1 ENHRY and CDR2 SYGVKD. CDR3 nucleotide sequence: TGTGCCATCAGTGAGTCGGTCGAAAAACTGTTTTTT. This codes for CAISESVEKLFF.

This chain links TRBV19 with TRBJ2-1; a possible D gene is TRBD2 (5 bases). The CDR3 is 15 residues long. Germline CDR1 reads LNHDA; CDR2 reads SQIVND (reference sequence). V lost 1 base and J 3 bases, leaving 10 bases between the germline ends. For the CDR3, the DNA is TGTGCCAGTAGTATAGCCCTAGCCCACTACAATGAGCAGTTCTTC. Amino acid sequence: CASSIALAHYNEQFF.

The chain recombines TRBV10-3 with TRBJ2-3; D is ambiguous. The CDR3 spans 11 residues. Deletions cut 4 bases from V and 4 bases from J, with 3 bases between. The V gene's germline CDR1 is ENHRY and CDR2 SYGVKD. The CDR3 coding sequence is TGTGCCATCAGTGTCTCAGATACGCAGTATTTT. Translation gives CAISVSDTQYF.

The chain recombines TRBV7-2 with TRBJ2-1, with D tentatively TRBD2 (6 bases). The CDR3 consists of 15 residues. Deletions cut 1 base from V and 0 bases from J, with 7 bases between. CDR1 and CDR2 (germline): SGHTA, FQGNSA. CDR3 region: CASSLGSGSYNEQFF. CDR3 DNA: TGTGCCAGCAGCTTAGGTAGCGGCTCCTACAATGAGCAGTTCTTC.

The rearrangement uses TRBV11-2 and TRBJ2-4; 8 bases are shared with TRBD1. J gave up 0 bases and V 3 bases, and 4 bases lay outside the gene matches. This CDR3 has 16 residues. The V gene's germline CDR1 is SGHAT and CDR2 FQNNGV. CDR3: CASSLTGDLAKNIQYF. In nucleotides, the CDR3 is TGTGCCAGCAGCTTGACAGGGGACTTAGCCAAAAACATTCAGTACTTC.

On this clone: A far more abundant clone sits one base away, making this likely a read error. The chain is built from TRBV4-1 and TRBJ1-4; D possibly corresponds to TRBD1 (6 bases). Trimming removed 5 bases at V and 7 bases at J, with 11 bases between. There are 13 residues in the CDR3. CDR1 is MGHRA, CDR2 YSYEKL, per germline. The CDR3 DNA reads as TGCGCCAGCAGCTTACAGGGAAGTGAAAAACTGTTTTTT. Amino acid sequence: CASSLQGSEKLFF.

This chain joins TRBV25-1 and TRBJ2-7; D uncertain. V was shortened by 4 bases and J by 4 bases, with 11 bases between the two germline ends. Germline CDR1 is MGHDK and CDR2 is SYGVNS. The CDR3 totals 13 residues. The CDR3 reads CASSVTATYEQYF. The CDR3 DNA reads as TGTGCCAGCAGTGTGACGGCGACATACGAGCAGTACTTC.

The V and J genes are TRBV19 and TRBJ2-7, with D hard to call. The V end was cut by 3 bases, the J end by 7 bases, with 16 bases between. This CDR3 comprises 14 residues. Per germline, CDR1 LNHDA and CDR2 SQIVND (reference sequence). The CDR3 DNA reads as TGTGCCAGTAGTATTGAATCGACGGTCTCTGAGCAGTACTTC. This gives the protein CASSIESTVSEQYF.

The chain combines TRBV28 with TRBJ2-1; 7 bases map to TRBD1. The germline V gene has CDR1 MDHEN and CDR2 SYDVKM. J lost 6 bases, V lost 5 bases, and 10 bases had no gene match. CDR3 length: 15 residues. CDR3 coding DNA: TGTGCCAGCAGTCCCGGACAGGCGCGACTCAATGAGCAGTTCTTC. It encodes CASSPGQARLNEQFF.

V is TRBV19 and J is TRBJ1-3; no reliable D call. Germline CDR1 is LNHDA and CDR2 is SQIVND (reference sequence). The V end was cut by 6 bases, the J end by 4 bases, with 10 bases between. The CDR3 has 13 residues. CDR3 DNA sequence: TGTGCCAGTAGCGAGGCTCGCGGAAACACCATATATTTT. This translates into CASSEARGNTIYF.

The chain employs TRBV10-2 and TRBJ1-5, with D perhaps TRBD1 (5 bases). The germline gives CDR1 WSHSY, CDR2 SAAADI. The CDR3 sequence is 14 residues long. Trimming cost V 5 bases and J 6 bases, with 14 bases left between them. CDR3 region: CASSPPGTGQPQHF. The CDR3 nucleotides are TGCGCCAGCAGTCCCCCAGGGACCGGTCAGCCCCAGCATTTT.

The chain has TRBV6-6 and TRBJ1-5; perhaps TRBD1 as D (5 bases). Germline V lookup: CDR1 MNHNY, CDR2 SVGAGI (reference sequence). This CDR3 spans 13 amino acids. V shed 4 bases and J shed 5 bases, with 9 bases lying between them. CDR3 nucleotides: TGTGCCAGCAGTTGGACATCCTATCAGCCCCAGCATTTT. Translation: CASSWTSYQPQHF.

This clone was observed a handful of times. The rearrangement joins TRBV5-1 to TRBJ2-2; D gene uncertain. This CDR3 is 16 amino acids long. Trimming cost V 0 bases and J 0 bases, with 9 bases left between them. Germline V gene lookup returns CDR1 SGHRS and CDR2 YFSETQ. CDR3 region: CASSLGWSANTGELFF. The CDR3 DNA reads TGCGCCAGCAGCTTGGGTTGGAGCGCGAACACCGGGGAGCTGTTTTTT.

The CDR3 DNA reads TGTGCCAGCAGCTTGGGTGGGGGGAGGAGGACTGAAGCTTTCTTT. It translates to CASSLGGGRRTEAFF. The chain uses TRBV5-4 and TRBJ1-1, with D perhaps TRBD1 (5 bases). CDR1 is SGHNT, CDR2 YYREEE, per germline (reference sequence). The CDR3 covers 15 residues. Trimming left V 0 bases short and J 5 bases short, with 14 bases between.

The gene calls are TRBV19 and TRBJ2-3, with D perhaps assigned TRBD1 or TRBD2 (5 bases each). V was shortened by 3 bases and J by 5 bases, with 12 bases between the two germline ends. The length of the CDR3 is 14 residues. Germline lookup yields CDR1 LNHDA and CDR2 SQIVND (reference sequence). The CDR3 nucleotides read TGTGCCAGTAGTATTGGGGGTAAAAAAGATACGCAGTATTTT. As protein: CASSIGGKKDTQYF.

V gene TRBV6-6 combines with J gene TRBJ1-4; 7 nucleotides line up with TRBD1. CDR3 length: 14 amino acids. Losses at the gene ends were 2 bases for V and 8 bases for J; bases not matched to a gene: 5. Germline-derived CDR1 and CDR2 are MNHNY and SVGAGI (reference sequence). This chain's CDR3 is CASSYTGVGEKLFF. As DNA, the CDR3 is TGTGCCAGCAGTTACACAGGGGTCGGGGAAAAACTGTTTTTT.

The chain uses TRBV30 and TRBJ1-4, with D hard to call. The CDR3 loop spans 14 amino acids. Germline CDR1 is GTSNPN and CDR2 is SVGIG (reference sequence). V gave up 3 bases and J gave up 0 bases, with 8 bases separating them. The CDR3 sequence is CAWRPQATNEKLFF. The CDR3, as DNA: TGTGCCTGGAGGCCGCAGGCAACTAATGAAAAACTGTTTTTT.